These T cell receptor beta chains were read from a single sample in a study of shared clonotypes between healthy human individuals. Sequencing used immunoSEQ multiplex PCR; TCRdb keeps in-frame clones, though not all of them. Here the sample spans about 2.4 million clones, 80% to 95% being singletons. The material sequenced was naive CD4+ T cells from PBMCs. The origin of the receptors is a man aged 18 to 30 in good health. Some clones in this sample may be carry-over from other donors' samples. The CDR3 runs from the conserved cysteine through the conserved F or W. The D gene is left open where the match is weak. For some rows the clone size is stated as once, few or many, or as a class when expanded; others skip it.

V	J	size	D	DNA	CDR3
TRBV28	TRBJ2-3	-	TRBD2	TGTGCCAGCAGTCGGGGACTAGCGTCAGATACGCAGTATTTT	CASSRGLASDTQYF
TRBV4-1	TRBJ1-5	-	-	TGCGCCAGCAGCCAAGACAGTTTTAATCAGCCCCAGCATTTT	CASSQDSFNQPQHF
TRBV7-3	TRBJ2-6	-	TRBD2	TGTGCCAGCAGCTCGGCCCCAGCGGGAAGTTTCCGCTCTGGGGCCAACGTCCTGACTTTC	CASSSAPAGSFRSGANVLTF
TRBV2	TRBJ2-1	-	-	TGTGCCAGCAGTGAAGAGGGCGGTGTGGGAATCAGTGAGCAGTTCTTC	CASSEEGGVGISEQFF
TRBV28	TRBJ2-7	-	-	TGTGCCAGCAGGGGAGCGCGCACCCCCTACGAGCAGTACTTC	CASRGARTPYEQYF
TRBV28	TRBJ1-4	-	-	TGTGCCAGCACAAACCTGGACAGCTTGAGTGAAAAACTGTTTTTT	CASTNLDSLSEKLFF
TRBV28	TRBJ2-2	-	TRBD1	TGTGCCAGTCGGGATCTAGCTGGGACAGGGGGGTCCGGGGAGCTGTTTTTT	CASRDLAGTGGSGELFF
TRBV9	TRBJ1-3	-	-	TGTGCCAGCAGCGTAGAAGGGACTAACTATCCAGGAAACACCATATATTTT	CASSVEGTNYPGNTIYF
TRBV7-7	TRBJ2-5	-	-	TGTGCCAGCAGCCTATCGGGGGCAGTGGGACAAGAGACCCAGTACTTC	CASSLSGAVGQETQYF
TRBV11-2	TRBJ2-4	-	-	TGTGCCAGCAGCTCGACCGGGACCAATAATATTCAGTACTTC	CASSSTGTNNIQYF
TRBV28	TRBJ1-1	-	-	TGTGCCAGCGTCTCTCGGGCGAGGACTGAAGCTTTCTTT	CASVSRARTEAFF
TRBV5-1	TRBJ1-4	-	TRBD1	TGCGCCAGCAGCTTACAGGGGGGAGGTAATGAAAAACTGTTTTTT	CASSLQGGGNEKLFF
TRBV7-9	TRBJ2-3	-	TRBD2	TGTGCCAGCAGCTTAGAAAGCGGGAGAACAGATACGCAGTATTTT	CASSLESGRTDTQYF
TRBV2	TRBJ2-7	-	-	TGTGCCAGCAAACAGGAGTACGAGCAGTACTTC	CASKQEYEQYF
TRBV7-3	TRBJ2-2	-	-	TGTGCCAGCAGCGTACTAGGACAGATGAACACCGGGGAGCTGTTTTTT	CASSVLGQMNTGELFF
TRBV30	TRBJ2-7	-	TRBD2	TGTGCCTGGCGACTAGCGGGTACCTACGAGCAGTACTTC	CAWRLAGTYEQYF
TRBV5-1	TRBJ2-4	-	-	TGCGCCAGCAGCTTGACTTCCCCCGTGGACATTCAGTACTTC	CASSLTSPVDIQYF
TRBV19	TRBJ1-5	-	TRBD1	TGTGCCAGTAGTATAGGGACAGGTCAGCCCCAGCATTTT	CASSIGTGQPQHF
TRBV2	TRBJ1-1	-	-	TGTGCCAGCAGTGACCGAACAGGGAACACTGAAGCTTTCTTT	CASSDRTGNTEAFF
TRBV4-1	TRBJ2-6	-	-	TGCGCCAGCAGCCAAGAAAGGCTTCGACGGCGTCTCTCTGGGGCCAACGTCCTGACTTTC	CASSQERLRRRLSGANVLTF
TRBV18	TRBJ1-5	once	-	TGTGCCAGCTCACTGGGGACCGCGGGCAATCAGCCCCAGCATTTT	CASSLGTAGNQPQHF
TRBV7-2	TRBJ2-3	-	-	TGTGCCAGCAGCTTTAGGGCCGGGGCCCCAGATACGCAGTATTTT	CASSFRAGAPDTQYF
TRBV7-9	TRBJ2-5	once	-	TGTGCCAGCAGCTTGGGGGCAGGGAGACGAGAGACCCAGTACTTC	CASSLGAGRRETQYF
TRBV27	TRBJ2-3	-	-	TGTGCCAGCAGTTTTGGGGGGAGGGATACGCAGTATTTT	CASSFGGRDTQYF
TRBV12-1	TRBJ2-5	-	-	TGTGCCAGCAGCTTTGCCGCATCCGGACTAGCGGGGGCAGCCTACCAAGAGACCCAGTACTTC	CASSFAASGLAGAAYQETQYF
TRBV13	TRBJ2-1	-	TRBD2	TGTGCCAGCAGCTCCCGGACTAGCGGGAGTAACCACAATGAGCAGTTCTTC	CASSSRTSGSNHNEQFF